This T cell receptor beta chain was obtained from a study of blood T cells in healthy people across ages. Then a second PCR, running roughly 6 to 11 cycles, was carried out with a sample-barcoded 5' primer and a J-beta primer mix. TCRdb called the 5' RACE reads again in MiXCR, with one record for every CDR3 protein. The sample has some 850,000 distinct CDR3 sequences, about a quarter seen once. Per germline, CDR1 SGHRS and CDR2 YFSETQ. The CDR3 totals 14 residues. The V gene end was trimmed by 4 bases and the J gene end by 8 bases; junction bases not matched to a gene: 11. These data also formed part of another study, on T cells of mothers and their children.

Sequenced material: blood. The clonotype originates from a boy younger than 18 in good health. The chain employs TRBV5-1 and TRBJ1-2; TRBD1 matches 7 bases. CDR3: CASSADRPEGGYTF. CDR3 in DNA: TGCGCCAGCAGCGCGGACAGGCCGGAGGGCGGCTACACCTTC.